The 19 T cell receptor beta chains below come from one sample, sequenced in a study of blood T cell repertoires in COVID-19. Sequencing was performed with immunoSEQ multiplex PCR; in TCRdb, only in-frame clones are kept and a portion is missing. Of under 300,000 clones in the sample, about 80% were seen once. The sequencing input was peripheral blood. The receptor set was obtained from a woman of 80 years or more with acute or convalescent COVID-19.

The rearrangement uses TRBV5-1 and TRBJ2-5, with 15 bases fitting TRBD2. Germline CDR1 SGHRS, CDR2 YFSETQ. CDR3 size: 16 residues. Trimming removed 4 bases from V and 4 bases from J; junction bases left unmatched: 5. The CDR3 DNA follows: TGCGCCAGCAGCCCCGGACTAGCGGGGGGGGTAGAGACCCAGTACTTC. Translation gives CASSPGLAGGVETQYF.

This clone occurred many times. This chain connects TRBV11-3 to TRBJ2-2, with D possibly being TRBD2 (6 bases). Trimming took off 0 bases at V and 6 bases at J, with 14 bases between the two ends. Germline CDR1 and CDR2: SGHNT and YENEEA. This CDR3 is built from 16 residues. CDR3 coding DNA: TGTGCCAGCAGCTTAGAGTTAGCGGAAGGGGCCGGGGAGCTGTTTTTT. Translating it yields CASSLELAEGAGELFF. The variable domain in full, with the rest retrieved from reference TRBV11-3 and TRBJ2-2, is EAGVVQSPRYKIIEKKQPVAFWCNPISGHNTLYWYLQNLGQGPELLIRYENEEAVDDSQLPKDRFSAERLKGVDSTLKIQPAELGDSAVYLCASSLELAEGAGELFFGEGSRLTVL.

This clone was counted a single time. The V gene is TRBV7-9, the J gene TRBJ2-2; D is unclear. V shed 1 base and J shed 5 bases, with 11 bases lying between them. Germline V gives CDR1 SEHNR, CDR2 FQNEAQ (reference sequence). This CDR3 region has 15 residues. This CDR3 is CASSLGDQRTGELFF. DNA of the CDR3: TGTGCCAGCAGCTTAGGAGACCAGAGGACCGGGGAGCTGTTTTTT.

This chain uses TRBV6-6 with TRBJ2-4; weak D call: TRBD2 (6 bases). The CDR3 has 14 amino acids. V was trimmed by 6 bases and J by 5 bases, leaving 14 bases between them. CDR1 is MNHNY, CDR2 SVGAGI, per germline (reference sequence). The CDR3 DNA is TGTGCCAGCAGCAAGACAGTAGCGGAAAACATTCAGTACTTC. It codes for CASSKTVAENIQYF.

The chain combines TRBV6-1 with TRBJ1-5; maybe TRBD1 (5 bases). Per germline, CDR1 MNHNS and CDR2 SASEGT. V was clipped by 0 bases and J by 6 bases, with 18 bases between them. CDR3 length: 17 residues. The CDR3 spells CASSEALAGILSQPQHF. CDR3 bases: TGTGCCAGCAGTGAAGCGCTTGCAGGGATCTTAAGTCAGCCCCAGCATTTT.

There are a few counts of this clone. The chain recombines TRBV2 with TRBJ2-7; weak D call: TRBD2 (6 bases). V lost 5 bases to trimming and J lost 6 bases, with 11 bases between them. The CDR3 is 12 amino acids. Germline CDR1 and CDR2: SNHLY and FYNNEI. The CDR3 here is CASSLAQFEQYF. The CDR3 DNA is TGTGCCAGCAGTCTAGCGCAATTCGAGCAGTACTTC.

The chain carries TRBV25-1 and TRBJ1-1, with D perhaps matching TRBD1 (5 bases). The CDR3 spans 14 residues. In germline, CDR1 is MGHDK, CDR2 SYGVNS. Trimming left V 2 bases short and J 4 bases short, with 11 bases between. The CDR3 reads CASSETGRSTEAFF. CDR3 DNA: TGTGCCAGCAGTGAAACAGGACGGTCCACTGAAGCTTTCTTT.

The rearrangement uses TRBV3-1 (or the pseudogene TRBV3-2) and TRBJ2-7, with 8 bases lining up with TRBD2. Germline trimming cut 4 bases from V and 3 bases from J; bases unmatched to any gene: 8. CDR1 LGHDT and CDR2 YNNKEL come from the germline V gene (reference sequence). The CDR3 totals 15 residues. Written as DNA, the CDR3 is TGTGCCAGCAGCCCCCGGGAAAGCGGGGGCTACGAGCAGTACTTC. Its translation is CASSPRESGGYEQYF.

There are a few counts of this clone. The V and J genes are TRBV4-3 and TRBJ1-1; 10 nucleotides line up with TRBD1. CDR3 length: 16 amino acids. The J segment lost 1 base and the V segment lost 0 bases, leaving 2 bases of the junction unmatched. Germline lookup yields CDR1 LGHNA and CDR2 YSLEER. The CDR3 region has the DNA TGCGCCAGCAGCCAAGAACGGGACAGGGGGAACACTGAAGCTTTCTTT. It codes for CASSQERDRGNTEAFF.

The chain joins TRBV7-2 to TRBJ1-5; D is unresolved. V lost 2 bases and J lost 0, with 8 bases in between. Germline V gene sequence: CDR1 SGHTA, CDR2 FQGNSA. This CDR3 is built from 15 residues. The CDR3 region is CASSLNRDSNQPQHF. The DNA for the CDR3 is TGTGCCAGCAGCTTAAACCGGGATAGCAATCAGCCCCAGCATTTT. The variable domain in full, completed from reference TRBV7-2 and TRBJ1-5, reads GAGVSQSPSNKVTEKGKDVELRCDPISGHTALYWYRQSLGQGLEFLIYFQGNSAPDKSGLPSDRFSAERTGGSVSTLTIQRTQQEDSAVYLCASSLNRDSNQPQHFGDGTRLSIL.

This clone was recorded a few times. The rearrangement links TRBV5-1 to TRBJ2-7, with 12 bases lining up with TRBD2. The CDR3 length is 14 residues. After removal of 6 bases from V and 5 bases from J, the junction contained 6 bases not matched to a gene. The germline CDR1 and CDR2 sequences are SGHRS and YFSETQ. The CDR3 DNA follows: TGCGCCAGCACCCGACTAGCGGGAGACCACGAGCAGTACTTC. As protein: CASTRLAGDHEQYF.

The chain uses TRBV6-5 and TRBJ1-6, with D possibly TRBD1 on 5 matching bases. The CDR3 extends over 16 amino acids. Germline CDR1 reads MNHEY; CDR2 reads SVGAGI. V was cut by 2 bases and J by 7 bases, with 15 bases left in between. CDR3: CASSYGGGGRNSPLHF. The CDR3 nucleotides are TGTGCCAGCAGTTACGGGGGTGGAGGGAGAAATTCACCCCTCCACTTT.

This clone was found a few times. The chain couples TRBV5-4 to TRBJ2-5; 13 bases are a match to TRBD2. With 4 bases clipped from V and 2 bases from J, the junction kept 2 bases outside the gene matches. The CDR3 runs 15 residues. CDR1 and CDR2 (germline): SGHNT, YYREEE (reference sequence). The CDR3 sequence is CASSMGLAGQETQYF. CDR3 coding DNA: TGTGCCAGCAGCATGGGACTAGCGGGGCAAGAGACCCAGTACTTC.

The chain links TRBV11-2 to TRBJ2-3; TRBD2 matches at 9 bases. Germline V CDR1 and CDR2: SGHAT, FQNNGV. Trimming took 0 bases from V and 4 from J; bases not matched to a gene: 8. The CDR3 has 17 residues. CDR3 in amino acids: CASSLEMGGGASDTQYF. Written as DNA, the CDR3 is TGTGCCAGCAGCTTAGAAATGGGCGGGGGGGCCTCAGATACGCAGTATTTT.

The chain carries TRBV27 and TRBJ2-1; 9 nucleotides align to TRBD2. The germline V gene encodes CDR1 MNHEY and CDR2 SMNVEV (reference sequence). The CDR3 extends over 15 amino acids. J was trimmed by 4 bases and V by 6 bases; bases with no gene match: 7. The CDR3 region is CASRSRTSEYNEQFF. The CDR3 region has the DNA TGTGCCAGCAGGTCTCGGACTAGCGAGTACAATGAGCAGTTCTTC.

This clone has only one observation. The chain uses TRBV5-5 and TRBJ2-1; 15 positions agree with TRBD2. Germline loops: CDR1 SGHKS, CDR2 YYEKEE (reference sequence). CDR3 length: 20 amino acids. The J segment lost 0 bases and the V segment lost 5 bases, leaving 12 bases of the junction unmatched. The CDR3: CASRPWTSGRALSSYNEQFF. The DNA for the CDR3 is TGTGCCAGCAGACCCTGGACTAGCGGGAGGGCCCTTAGCTCCTACAATGAGCAGTTCTTC.

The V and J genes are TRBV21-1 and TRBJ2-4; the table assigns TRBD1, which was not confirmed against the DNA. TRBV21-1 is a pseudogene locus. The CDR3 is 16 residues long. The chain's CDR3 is CASRRSGGEVKNIQYF. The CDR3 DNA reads TGTGCCAGCAGGAGAAGTGGGGGCGAGGTCAAAAACATTCAGTACTTC.

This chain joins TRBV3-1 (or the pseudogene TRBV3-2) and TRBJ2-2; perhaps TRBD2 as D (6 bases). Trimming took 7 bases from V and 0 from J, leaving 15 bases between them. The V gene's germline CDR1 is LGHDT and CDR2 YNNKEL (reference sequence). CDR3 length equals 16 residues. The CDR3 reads CASTLIGGPNTGELFF. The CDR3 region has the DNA TGTGCCAGCACCCTAATCGGGGGACCGAACACCGGGGAGCTGTTTTTT.

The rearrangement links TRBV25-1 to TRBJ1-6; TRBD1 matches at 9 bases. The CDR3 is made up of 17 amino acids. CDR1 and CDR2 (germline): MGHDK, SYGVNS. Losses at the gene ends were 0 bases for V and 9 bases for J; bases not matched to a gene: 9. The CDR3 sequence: CASSEYGYGTGFSPLHF. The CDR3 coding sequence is TGTGCCAGCAGTGAATATGGGTACGGGACAGGGTTTTCACCCCTCCACTTT. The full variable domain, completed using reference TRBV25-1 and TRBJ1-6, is EADIYQTPRYLVIGTGKKITLECSQTMGHDKMYWYQQDPGMELHLIHYSYGVNSTEKGDLSSESTVSRIRTEHFPLTLESARPSHTSQYLCASSEYGYGTGFSPLHFGNGTRLTVT.